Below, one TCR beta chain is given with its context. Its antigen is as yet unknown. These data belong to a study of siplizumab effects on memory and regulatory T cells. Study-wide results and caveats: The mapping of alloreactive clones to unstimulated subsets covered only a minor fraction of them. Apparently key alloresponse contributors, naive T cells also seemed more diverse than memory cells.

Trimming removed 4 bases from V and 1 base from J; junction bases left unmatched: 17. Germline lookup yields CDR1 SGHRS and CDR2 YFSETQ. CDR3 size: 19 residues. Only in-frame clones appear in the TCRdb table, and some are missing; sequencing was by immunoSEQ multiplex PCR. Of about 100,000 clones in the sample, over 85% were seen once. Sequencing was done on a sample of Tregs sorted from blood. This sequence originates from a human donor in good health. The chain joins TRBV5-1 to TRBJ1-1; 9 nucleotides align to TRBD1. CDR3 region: CASSTGTGILGLGNTEAFF. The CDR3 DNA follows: TGCGCCAGCAGCACCGGGACAGGGATTTTGGGGTTGGGGAACACTGAAGCTTTCTTT.